This TCR beta chain was recorded in a study of CD8+ T cells in alopecia areata. Study-level information: A 6-month off-drug phase came after tofacitinib, which had lasted 6 to 18 months.

In germline, CDR1 is MGHRA, CDR2 YSYEKL. V dropped 2 bases and J dropped 0; count of bases not matched to a gene: 7. The CDR3 consists of 17 residues. The sample holds a few counts of this clone. Extracted RNA was reverse transcribed into cDNA, the sequencing template. The method was immunoSEQ multiplex PCR; TCRdb's version includes in-frame clones alone and lacks a portion of them. The table has about 150,000 clones, more than 45% seen once. The J gene is TRBJ2-3, the V gene TRBV4-1; 8 bases map to TRBD2. Sequencing used CD4+ T cells sorted from blood. The receptor was derived from a human donor with alopecia areata. CDR3 sequence: CASSQSVAGWSTDTQYF. DNA for the CDR3: TGCGCCAGCAGCCAATCAGTAGCGGGATGGAGCACAGATACGCAGTATTTT.